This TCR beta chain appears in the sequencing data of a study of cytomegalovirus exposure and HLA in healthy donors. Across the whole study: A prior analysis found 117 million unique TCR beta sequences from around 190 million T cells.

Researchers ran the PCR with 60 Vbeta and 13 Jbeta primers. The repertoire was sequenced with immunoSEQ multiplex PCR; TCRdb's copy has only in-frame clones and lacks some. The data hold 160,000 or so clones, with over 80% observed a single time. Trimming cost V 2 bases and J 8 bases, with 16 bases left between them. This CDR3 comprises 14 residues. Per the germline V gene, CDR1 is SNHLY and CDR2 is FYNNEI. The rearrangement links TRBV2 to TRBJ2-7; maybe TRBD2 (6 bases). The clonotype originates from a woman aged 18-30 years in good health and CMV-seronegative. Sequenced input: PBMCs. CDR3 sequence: CASSESWGRGKQYF. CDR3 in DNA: TGTGCCAGCAGTGAAAGTTGGGGACGGGGGAAGCAGTACTTC.